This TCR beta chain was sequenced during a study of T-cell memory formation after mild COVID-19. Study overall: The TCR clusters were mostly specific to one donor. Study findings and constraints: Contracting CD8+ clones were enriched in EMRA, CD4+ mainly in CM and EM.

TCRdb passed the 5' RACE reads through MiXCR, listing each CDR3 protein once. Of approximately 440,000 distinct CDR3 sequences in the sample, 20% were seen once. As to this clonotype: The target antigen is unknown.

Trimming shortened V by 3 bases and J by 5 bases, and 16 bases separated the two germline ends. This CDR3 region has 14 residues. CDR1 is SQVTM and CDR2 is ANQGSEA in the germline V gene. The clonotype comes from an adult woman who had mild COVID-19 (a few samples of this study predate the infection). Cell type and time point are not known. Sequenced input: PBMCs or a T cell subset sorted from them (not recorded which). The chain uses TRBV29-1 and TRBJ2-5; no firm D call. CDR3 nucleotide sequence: TGCAGCGTTGAGCTCTCCCTAAGAGTGGAGACCCAGTACTTC. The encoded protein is CSVELSLRVETQYF.